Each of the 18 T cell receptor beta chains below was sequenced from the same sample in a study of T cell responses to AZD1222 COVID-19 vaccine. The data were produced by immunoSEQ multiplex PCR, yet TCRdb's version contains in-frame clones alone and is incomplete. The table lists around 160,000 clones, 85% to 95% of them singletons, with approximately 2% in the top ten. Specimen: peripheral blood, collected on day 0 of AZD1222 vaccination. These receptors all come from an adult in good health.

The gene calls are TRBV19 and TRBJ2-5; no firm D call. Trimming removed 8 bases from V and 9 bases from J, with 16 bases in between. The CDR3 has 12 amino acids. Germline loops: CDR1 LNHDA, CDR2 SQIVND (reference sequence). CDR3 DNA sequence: TGTGCCAGTTCCCCATGGGGAAAGGCCCAGTACTTC. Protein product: CASSPWGKAQYF.

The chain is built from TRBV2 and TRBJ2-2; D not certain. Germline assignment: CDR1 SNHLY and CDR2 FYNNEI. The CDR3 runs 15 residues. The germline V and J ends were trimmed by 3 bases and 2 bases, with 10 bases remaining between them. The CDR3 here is CASSDFGPNTGELFF. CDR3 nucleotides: TGTGCCAGCAGTGACTTCGGACCAAACACCGGGGAGCTGTTTTTT.

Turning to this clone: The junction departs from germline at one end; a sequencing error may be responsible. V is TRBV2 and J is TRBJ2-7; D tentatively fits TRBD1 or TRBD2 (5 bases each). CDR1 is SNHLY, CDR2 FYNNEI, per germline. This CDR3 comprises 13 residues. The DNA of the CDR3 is TGTGCCACCAGTCTTGGCAGGGAGATCGAGCAGTACTTC. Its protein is CATSLGREIEQYF.

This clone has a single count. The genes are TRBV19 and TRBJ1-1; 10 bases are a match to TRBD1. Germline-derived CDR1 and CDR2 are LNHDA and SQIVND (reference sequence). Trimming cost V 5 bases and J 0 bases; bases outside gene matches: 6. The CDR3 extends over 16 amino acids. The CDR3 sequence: CASSFSTGGLNTEAFF. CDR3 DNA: TGTGCCAGTAGTTTTTCGACAGGGGGCTTGAACACTGAAGCTTTCTTT.

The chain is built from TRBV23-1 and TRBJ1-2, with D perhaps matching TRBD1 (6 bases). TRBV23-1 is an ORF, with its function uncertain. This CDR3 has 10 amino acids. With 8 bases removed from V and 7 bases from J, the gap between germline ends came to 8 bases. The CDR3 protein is CASLGAGYTF. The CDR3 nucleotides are TGCGCCAGCTTGGGGGCTGGCTACACCTTC.

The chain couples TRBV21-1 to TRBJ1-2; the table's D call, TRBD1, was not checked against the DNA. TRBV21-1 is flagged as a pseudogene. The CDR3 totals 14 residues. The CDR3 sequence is CASSNGTDRYGYTF. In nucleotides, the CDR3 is TGTGCCAGCAGCAACGGGACAGACCGATATGGCTACACCTTC.

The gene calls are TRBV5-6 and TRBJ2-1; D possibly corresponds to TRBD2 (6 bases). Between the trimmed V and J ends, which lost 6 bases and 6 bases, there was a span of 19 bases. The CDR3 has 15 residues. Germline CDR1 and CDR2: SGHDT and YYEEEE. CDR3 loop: CASTEGRTPFNEQFF. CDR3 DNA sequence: TGTGCCAGCACCGAGGGGAGGACTCCTTTCAATGAGCAGTTCTTC.

CDR3 region: CASTRAGGTNEKLFF. In nucleotides, the CDR3 is TGTGCCAGCACTAGAGCGGGGGGGACTAATGAAAAACTGTTTTTT. This chain uses TRBV6-5 with TRBJ1-4; maybe TRBD1 (5 bases). Germline V gives CDR1 MNHEY, CDR2 SVGAGI. Trimming took 7 bases from V and 2 from J, leaving 14 bases between them. The CDR3 contains 15 residues.

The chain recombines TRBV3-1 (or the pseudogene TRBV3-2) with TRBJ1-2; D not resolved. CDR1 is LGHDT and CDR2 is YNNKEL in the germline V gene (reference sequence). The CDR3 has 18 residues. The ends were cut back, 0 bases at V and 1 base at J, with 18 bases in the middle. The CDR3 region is CASSQEGPWETINYGYTF. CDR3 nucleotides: TGTGCCAGCAGCCAAGAAGGGCCCTGGGAGACTATTAACTATGGCTACACCTTC.

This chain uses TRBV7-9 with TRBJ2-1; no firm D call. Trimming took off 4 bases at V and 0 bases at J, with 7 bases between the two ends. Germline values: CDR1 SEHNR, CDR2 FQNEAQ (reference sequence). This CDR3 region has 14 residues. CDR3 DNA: TGTGCCAGCAGCTCCGCCTTCTCCTACAATGAGCAGTTCTTC. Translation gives CASSSAFSYNEQFF.

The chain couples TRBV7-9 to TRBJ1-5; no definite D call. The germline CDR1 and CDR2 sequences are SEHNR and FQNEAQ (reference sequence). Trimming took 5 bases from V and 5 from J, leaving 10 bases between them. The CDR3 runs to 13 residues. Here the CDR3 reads CASSPVGDQPQHF. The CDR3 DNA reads TGTGCCAGCAGCCCAGTGGGAGATCAGCCCCAGCATTTT. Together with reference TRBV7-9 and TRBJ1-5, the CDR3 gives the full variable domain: DTGVSQNPRHKITKRGQNVTFRCDPISEHNRLYWYRQTLGQGPEFLTYFQNEAQLEKSRLLSDRFSAERPKGSFSTLEIQRTEQGDSAMYLCASSPVGDQPQHFGDGTRLSIL.

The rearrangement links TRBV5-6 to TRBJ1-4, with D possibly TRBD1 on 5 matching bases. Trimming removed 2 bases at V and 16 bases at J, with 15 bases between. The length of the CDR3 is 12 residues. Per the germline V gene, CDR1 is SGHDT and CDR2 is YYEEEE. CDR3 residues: CASSLGTGDPFF. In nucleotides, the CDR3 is TGTGCCAGCAGCTTAGGGACTGGGGACCCGTTTTTT.

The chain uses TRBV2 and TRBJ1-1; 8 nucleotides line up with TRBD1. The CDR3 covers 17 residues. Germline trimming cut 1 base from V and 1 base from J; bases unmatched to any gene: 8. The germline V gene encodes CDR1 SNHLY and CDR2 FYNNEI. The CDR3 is CASSEGQGATRNTEAFF. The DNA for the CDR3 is TGTGCCAGCAGTGAAGGGCAGGGGGCGACGCGGAACACTGAAGCTTTCTTT.

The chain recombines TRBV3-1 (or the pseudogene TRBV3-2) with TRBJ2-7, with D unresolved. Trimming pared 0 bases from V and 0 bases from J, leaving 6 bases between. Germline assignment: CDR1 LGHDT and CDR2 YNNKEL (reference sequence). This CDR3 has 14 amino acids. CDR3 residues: CASSQDTSSYEQYF. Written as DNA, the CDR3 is TGTGCCAGCAGCCAAGATACCAGCTCCTACGAGCAGTACTTC.

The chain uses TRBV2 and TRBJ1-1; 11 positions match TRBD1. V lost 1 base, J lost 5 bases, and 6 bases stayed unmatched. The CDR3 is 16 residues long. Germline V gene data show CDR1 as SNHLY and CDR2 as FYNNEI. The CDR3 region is CASSEGVGQGGTEAFF. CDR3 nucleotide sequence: TGTGCCAGCAGTGAAGGCGTGGGACAGGGGGGAACTGAAGCTTTCTTT.

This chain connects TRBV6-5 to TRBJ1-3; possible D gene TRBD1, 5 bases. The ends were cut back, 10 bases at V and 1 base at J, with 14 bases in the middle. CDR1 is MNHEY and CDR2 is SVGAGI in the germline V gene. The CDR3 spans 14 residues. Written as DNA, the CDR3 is TGTGCCACCAAGAGGGACTTTTCTGGAAACACCATATATTTT. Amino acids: CATKRDFSGNTIYF.

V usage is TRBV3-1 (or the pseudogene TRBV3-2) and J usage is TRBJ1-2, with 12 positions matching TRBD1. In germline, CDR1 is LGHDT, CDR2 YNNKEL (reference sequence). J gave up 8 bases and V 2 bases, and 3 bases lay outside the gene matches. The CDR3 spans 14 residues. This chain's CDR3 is CASSQRDRGLGYTF. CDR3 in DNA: TGTGCCAGCAGCCAACGGGACAGGGGGCTCGGCTACACCTTC.

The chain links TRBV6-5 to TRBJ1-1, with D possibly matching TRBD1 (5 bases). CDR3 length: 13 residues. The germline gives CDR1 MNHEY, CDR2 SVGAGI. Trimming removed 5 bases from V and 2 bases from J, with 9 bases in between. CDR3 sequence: CASSLQGNTEAFF. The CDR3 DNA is TGTGCCAGCAGTCTTCAGGGTAACACTGAAGCTTTCTTT.